This T cell receptor beta chain was profiled in a study of beta chain features in type 1 diabetes. Details on this clone: The antigen remains undetermined.

The study, taken as a whole, reports: Within the patient group, naive, central memory and Treg TCRB repertoires appeared more similar to each other than within healthy donors. Junctions at VDJ sites from type 1 diabetes patients had fewer insertions and more deletions.

TCRB transcripts that were expressed got sequenced, as all of the isolated RNA had been reverse transcribed. Several million reads was the average for naive, central memory and regulatory T cell samples. Data came from immunoSEQ multiplex PCR; TCRdb stores just in-frame clones and leaves some out. Altogether 500,000 to 700,000 clones are present, around 15% being singletons, with the ten largest covering around 0.095%. Germline V CDR1 and CDR2: LGHNA, YNFKEQ. Trimming took 2 bases from V and 1 from J, leaving 11 bases between them. The CDR3 runs 15 residues. The chain carries TRBV4-2 and TRBJ2-5, with D maybe TRBD1 (5 bases). This receptor was obtained from a man between 18 and 29 years old in good health. Input material: naive CD4+ T cells from blood. The CDR3 spells CASSQTGKTQETQYF. CDR3 sequence (DNA): TGTGCCAGCAGCCAAACAGGAAAGACCCAAGAGACCCAGTACTTC.